This TCR beta chain was identified in a study of blood T cells in healthy people across ages (dated by TCRdb to the mid-2010s). Notes on the research overall: Template switching captured roughly one uniquely barcoded TCR beta cDNA molecule per two T cells in model experiments. The study analyzed two additional independent replicas of 1 million unique cDNA reads from the same blood draw for two donors, one aged 18 to 30 and one aged 80 or older. Donors were grouped into four age groups: young (average roughly 16 years), middle-aged (39), aged (about 59) and long-lived (over 80). To avoid experimental bias, donors of different ages were randomly spread across the sequencing lanes. The study measured age-related changes in TCR beta repertoire diversity using deep sequencing normalized with unique cDNA molecular identifiers.

The research as a whole found: Compared with the aged group, the long-lived group had more naive CD4+ T cells, fewer expanded clones and increased TCR diversity, suggesting age selection. The CMV infection status of donors was not known, potentially confounding age-related changes in expanded clonotypes. Estimates of total diversity based on one million sequenced T cells were considered lower bounds and underestimates. Observed TCR beta diversity per million T cells fell roughly linearly with age, and a significant reduction was already apparent by age approximately 41. The percentage of naive T cells measured by flow cytometry correlated strongly with observed TCR beta diversity. Because profiling used bulk unsorted PBMCs, naive and antigen-experienced compartments could not be compared conclusively.

The library came from 5' RACE. The listed sequencing device is Illumina HiSeq 2500. A second PCR of about 6 to 12 cycles was performed with a sample-barcoded 5' primer and a J-beta primer mix. Each TCR beta cDNA molecule received a unique molecular identifier from a template-switch 5' adaptor carrying 12 random nucleotides. Each sample yielded at least 2.5 million CDR3-containing paired-end reads. First-strand cDNA synthesis was performed from all RNA using the Mint cDNA synthesis kit, with priming by a TRBC-specific oligonucleotide. Following uracil-DNA glycosylase treatment, a first 18-cycle PCR with universal primers M1SS and BC2_uni_R was performed on all cDNA. For the original study's pipeline: For normalization, 1 million high-quality reads were randomly selected from each sample, with every read carrying a distinct molecular identifier. Instead of being binned into consensus sequences, reads with shared molecular identifiers were discarded. CDR3 identification, clonotype clustering and error correction used MiTCR with a Q25 quality threshold and the strictest error-elimination algorithm. A nonparametric unseen species model with Euler transformation was used to estimate lower-bound total TCR beta diversity. Using fastp at Q25 and MiXCR, TCRdb reprocessed the public reads and kept productive beta chains. Rows merge per CDR3 protein into single entries with the most common DNA and genes. These V and J calls are TCRdb output, not the study's own analysis. This sample holds around 1.5 million distinct CDR3 sequences; approximately 42% were observed only once. 7.9% of the sample lies in the top ten.

The V and J ends are trimmed by 5 bases and 5 bases, leaving 16 bases between them. Spanning cysteine to phenylalanine, the CDR3 consists of 14 amino acids. Just CDR3 DNA is preserved here, 42 bases in frame from base 1. From the germline V gene (reference sequence), CDR1 is MNHEY and CDR2 is SMNVEV. Systemically healthy Caucasian individuals from Russia, 39 in total and aged 6 to 90 years, were included as donors. Ten milliliters of peripheral blood were drawn from each donor into EDTA-treated Vacutainer tubes. Ficoll-Paque density-gradient centrifugation was used to isolate PBMCs, with at least 7 million per sample. Total RNA was extracted from PBMCs with Trizol reagent, with at least 6 micrograms obtained per sample. Naive CD45RAhigh/CD27high T cell percentages were measured by flow cytometry on a PBMC aliquot from every donor. This clonotype was observed a handful of times. Its antigen target is currently unknown. Per-nucleotide qualities are absent, and no much larger clonotype sits a single base away.

Sequenced sample: blood. This chain joins TRBV27 to TRBJ2-7, with TRBD1 perhaps the D gene, on 6 matching bases. The sequence came from a young woman in good health. The DNA is TGTGCCAGCAGTCCATTCTGGGGGCTCGACGAGCAGTACTTC. Translated, this is CASSPFWGLDEQYF.